These 22 T cell receptor beta chains were all obtained from the same sample, sequenced in a study of blood T cell repertoires in COVID-19. Sequencing used immunoSEQ multiplex PCR; TCRdb keeps in-frame clones, though not all of them. Of 250,000 or so clones in the sample, 85% to 90% were seen once. Sequencing was done on a sample of peripheral blood. These receptors all stem from a woman between 35 and 50 years old who had recovered from COVID-19.

The chain employs TRBV7-9 and TRBJ1-4, with D maybe TRBD1 (5 bases). The CDR3 has 14 residues. V was trimmed by 5 bases and J by 4 bases, leaving 11 bases between them. Germline CDR1 reads SEHNR; CDR2 reads FQNEAQ (reference sequence). This chain's CDR3 is CASSGDSLNEKLFF. The CDR3 region has the DNA TGTGCCAGCAGCGGCGACAGCCTTAATGAAAAACTGTTTTTT.

The chain joins TRBV24-1 to TRBJ2-5, with 10 bases lining up with TRBD1. After removal of 4 bases from V and 2 bases from J, the junction contained 12 bases not matched to a gene. This CDR3 region has 18 residues. Germline CDR1 is KGHDR and CDR2 is SFDVKD. The CDR3 sequence: CATSDSGTGDTTQETQYF. The CDR3 DNA is TGTGCCACCAGTGACTCCGGGACAGGGGACACTACACAAGAGACCCAGTACTTC.

The V call is TRBV6-2 or TRBV6-3, the J call TRBJ2-5; 9 bases are a match to TRBD1. The CDR3 covers 15 residues. V lost 1 base and J lost 2; bases outside the gene matches: 2. Per the germline V gene, CDR1 is MNHEY and CDR2 is SVGEGT. The CDR3 nucleotides read TGTGCCAGCAGTTACTACAGGGGGCCTCAAGAGACCCAGTACTTC. This encodes CASSYYRGPQETQYF.

The chain joins TRBV6-5 to TRBJ2-5; 7 nucleotides agree with TRBD1. The CDR3 totals 15 residues. Germline V lookup: CDR1 MNHEY, CDR2 SVGAGI. Losses at the gene ends were 6 bases for V and 5 bases for J; bases not matched to a gene: 12. The CDR3 DNA is TGTGCCAGCAGCCCCGGGATAGGGGGCCTGGAGACCCAGTACTTC. It translates to CASSPGIGGLETQYF.

The rearrangement uses TRBV5-1 and TRBJ2-5, with a weak D call TRBD2 (6 bases). This CDR3 region has 16 residues. V gave up 1 base and J gave up 2 bases, with 15 bases separating them. Germline V CDR1 and CDR2: SGHRS, YFSETQ. CDR3 loop: CASSLSRGLTQETQYF. Here the CDR3 DNA reads TGCGCCAGCAGCTTGTCACGGGGACTCACACAAGAGACCCAGTACTTC. The full variable domain, its missing parts supplied by reference TRBV5-1 and TRBJ2-5, is KAGVTQTPRYLIKTRGQQVTLSCSPISGHRSVSWYQQTPGQGLQFLFEYFSETQRNKGNFPGRFSGRQFSNSRSEMNVSTLELGDSALYLCASSLSRGLTQETQYFGPGTRLLVL.

V usage is TRBV12-3 or TRBV12-4 and J usage is TRBJ2-2; D might be TRBD2 (6 bases). The CDR3 extends over 13 amino acids. Deletions cut 8 bases from V and 7 bases from J, with 14 bases between. CDR3 nucleotides: TGTGCCAGCGGGGGGTATAAGGTCGGGGAGCTGTTTTTT. Residues: CASGGYKVGELFF.

This sequence joins TRBV27 and TRBJ1-2; tentatively, D is TRBD1 (5 bases). Deletions cut 2 bases from V and 3 bases from J, with 13 bases between. CDR1 is MNHEY, CDR2 SMNVEV, per germline (reference sequence). The CDR3 length is 15 residues. The CDR3 loop is CASSLRVGQDYGYTF. In DNA, the CDR3 is TGTGCCAGCAGTTTAAGGGTGGGGCAGGACTATGGCTACACCTTC.

The chain uses TRBV5-4 and TRBJ2-5; 12 bases match TRBD1. V gave up 5 bases and J gave up 6 bases; unmatched junction bases: 11. The germline V gene has CDR1 SGHNT and CDR2 YYREEE (reference sequence). The CDR3 loop spans 16 amino acids. The CDR3 coding sequence is TGTGCCAGCAGTGCCCCGGGACAGGGGGCGTTTAAGACCCAGTACTTC. This codes for CASSAPGQGAFKTQYF.

This chain uses TRBV19 with TRBJ1-1; maybe TRBD1 (6 bases). This CDR3 is 14 amino acids long. V lost 5 bases and J lost 3, with 13 bases in between. Germline values: CDR1 LNHDA, CDR2 SQIVND (reference sequence). The CDR3 reads CASSYRGADTEAFF. CDR3 coding DNA: TGTGCCAGTAGTTATCGGGGGGCCGACACTGAAGCTTTCTTT.

The rearrangement joins TRBV5-1 to TRBJ2-3, with 9 bases fitting TRBD1. The germline V gene encodes CDR1 SGHRS and CDR2 YFSETQ. The V segment lost 4 bases and the J segment 2 bases; nucleotides outside the gene matches: 8. CDR3 length: 16 amino acids. The CDR3 bases are TGCGCCAGCAGCCCACCCCGGGACAGGGACACAGATACGCAGTATTTT. This translates into CASSPPRDRDTDTQYF.

The chain carries TRBV11-2 and TRBJ2-5; no definite D call. CDR3 length equals 15 residues. Germline lookup yields CDR1 SGHAT and CDR2 FQNNGV. V was clipped by 2 bases and J by 1 base, with 11 bases between them. CDR3 bases: TGTGCCAGCAGCTTAACGTGGAGCGCCCAAGAGACCCAGTACTTC. Its protein is CASSLTWSAQETQYF. Combining the CDR3 with reference TRBV11-2 and TRBJ2-5 gives the whole variable domain EAGVAQSPRYKIIEKRQSVAFWCNPISGHATLYWYQQILGQGPKLLIQFQNNGVVDDSQLPKDRFSAERLKGVDSTLKIQPAKLEDSAVYLCASSLTWSAQETQYFGPGTRLLVL.

The chain is built from TRBV6-5 and TRBJ2-5; no clear D gene. Deletions cut 0 bases from V and 4 bases from J, with 6 bases between. The CDR3 consists of 13 residues. Germline loops: CDR1 MNHEY, CDR2 SVGAGI. The CDR3 coding sequence is TGTGCCAGCAGTTACTCACATGGAGAGACCCAGTACTTC. It specifies CASSYSHGETQYF.

This chain links TRBV30 with TRBJ1-1, with TRBD1 matching 7 bases. Germline assignment: CDR1 GTSNPN and CDR2 SVGIG (reference sequence). The trim removed 7 bases at V and 0 bases at J, leaving 5 bases unmatched. CDR3 length equals 13 residues. This CDR3 reads CASNRGMNTEAFF. The DNA of the CDR3 is TGTGCCTCGAACAGGGGAATGAACACTGAAGCTTTCTTT. Full variable domain (remainder filled in from reference TRBV30 and TRBJ1-1): SQTIHQWPATLVQPVGSPLSLECTVEGTSNPNLYWYRQAAGRGLQLLFYSVGIGQISSEVPQNLSASRPQDRQFILSSKKLLLSDSGFYLCASNRGMNTEAFFGQGTRLTVV.

V and J are TRBV7-9 and TRBJ1-2; 8 bases map to TRBD1. CDR1 SEHNR and CDR2 FQNEAQ come from the germline V gene (reference sequence). V was clipped by 3 bases and J by 8 bases; unmatched bases: 8. This CDR3 region has 14 residues. The CDR3 DNA reads as TGTGCCAGCAGCTTGGAGGACAGGGCTGGGGGCTACACCTTC. Translation: CASSLEDRAGGYTF.

The J gene is TRBJ2-7, the V gene TRBV30; TRBD1 is a possible D gene (6 bases). V lost 4 bases to trimming and J lost 5 bases, with 15 bases between them. The CDR3 is 13 amino acids. Germline CDR1 reads GTSNPN; CDR2 reads SVGIG (reference sequence). The CDR3 sequence is CAWKRQALDEQYF. CDR3 bases: TGTGCCTGGAAGAGACAGGCTTTAGACGAGCAGTACTTC.

V gene TRBV5-1 combines with J gene TRBJ1-1, with 9 bases fitting TRBD1. Looked up from germline, CDR1 is SGHRS and CDR2 is YFSETQ. The V gene end was trimmed by 3 bases and the J gene end by 3 bases; junction bases not matched to a gene: 6. This CDR3 has 15 residues. The chain's CDR3 is CASSSSTGGDTEAFF. DNA for the CDR3: TGCGCCAGCAGCTCCTCGACAGGGGGGGACACTGAAGCTTTCTTT.

This sequence joins TRBV7-9 and TRBJ1-2; 7 nucleotides line up with TRBD1. This CDR3 is 14 amino acids long. Losses at the gene ends were 5 bases for V and 10 bases for J; bases not matched to a gene: 13. Germline V gives CDR1 SEHNR, CDR2 FQNEAQ (reference sequence). The CDR3 loop reads CASSPRGQGEDYTF. DNA of the CDR3: TGTGCCAGCAGCCCCCGGGGGCAGGGGGAGGACTACACCTTC.

This chain uses TRBV12-5 with TRBJ2-7; 8 positions match TRBD1. There are 20 residues in the CDR3. J lost 4 bases, V lost 2 bases, and 22 bases had no gene match. Germline V gene lookup returns CDR1 LGHNT and CDR2 FRNRAP. The CDR3 is CASGLQRTGLAVLMQYEQYV. The DNA of the CDR3 is TGTGCTAGTGGTTTGCAAAGGACAGGGCTCGCGGTACTCATGCAGTACGAGCAGTACGTC.

This chain joins TRBV9 and TRBJ2-2; D may be TRBD1 (5 bases). V lost 4 bases, J lost 0 bases, and 13 bases lay in between. This CDR3 is built from 16 residues. Looked up from germline, CDR1 is SGDLS and CDR2 is YYNGEE. The CDR3 protein is CASSLKGFANTGELFF. The CDR3 DNA follows: TGTGCCAGCAGCCTAAAGGGGTTCGCGAACACCGGGGAGCTGTTTTTT.

CDR3: CASSRSGVTSGNTIYF. DNA for the CDR3: TGTGCCAGCAGTCGGTCGGGTGTAACCTCTGGAAACACCATATATTTT. The chain couples TRBV2 to TRBJ1-3; D not certain. The CDR3 loop spans 16 amino acids. Germline V gene lookup returns CDR1 SNHLY and CDR2 FYNNEI. Trimming shortened V by 5 bases and J by 0 bases, and 14 bases separated the two germline ends.

The chain carries TRBV18 and TRBJ1-2, with TRBD1 as a possible D gene (5 bases). Germline CDR1 is KGHSH and CDR2 is LQKENI. V lost 3 bases to trimming and J lost 8 bases, with 10 bases between them. The CDR3 loop spans 12 amino acids. Here the CDR3 reads CASSPLREGYTF. CDR3 nucleotides: TGTGCCAGCTCACCCCTCAGGGAAGGCTACACCTTC.

The genes are TRBV7-3 and TRBJ2-3, with 14 bases fitting TRBD2. Germline loops: CDR1 SGHTA, CDR2 FQGTGA. Trimming removed 2 bases from V and 5 bases from J; junction bases left unmatched: 9. CDR3 size: 18 residues. This CDR3 is CASSLSPAGTSGGDTQYF. DNA of the CDR3: TGTGCCAGCAGCTTATCCCCGGCCGGGACTAGCGGGGGAGATACGCAGTATTTT.